The present T cell receptor (beta chain) was sequenced within a study of blood T cell repertoires in COVID-19 (dated by TCRdb to the early 2020s). Study-level background: Samples from collaborators originated in the United States, Italy and Spain and spanned both the acute and convalescent phases of COVID-19. The prospective study material was composed of cDNA or gDNA derived from T cells, B-cell-depleted T cells, or PBMCs. The dataset comprised deeply sampled blood TCRbeta repertoires from subjects exposed to, actively infected with, or recovered from COVID-19. The repertoires were released in a freely available public database intended as a resource for research on the immune response to SARS-CoV-2. The samples were drawn from the first 160 participants of the ongoing ImmuneRACE study and from over a thousand subjects provided by 6 global collaborators. Sample metadata almost always included a de-identified subject ID, COVID-19 status, age in years and sex. HLA class I and class II types, where available, came from metadata supplied by the sample provider rather than from assay-based typing. The paper as a whole reports these results and caveats: Clinical and demographic metadata were provided uncurated, with the amount varying by source and participant.

About this clone: What this receptor recognizes is not known. No much larger clone is present one base from it, and per-base qualities are unavailable.

TCRbeta CDR3 regions were amplified from genomic DNA by means of the immunoSEQ Assay, a bias-controlled multiplex PCR. In the paper's pipeline: Nucleated cell counts per sample were estimated from amplification of reference gene primers within the assay. To quantify the absolute abundance of each unique TCRbeta CDR3 rearrangement, sequence reads were collapsed and filtered. For each sample, productive Simpson clonality was calculated as the square root of Simpson's diversity index across productive rearrangements. TCRdb obtained this table from immuneACCESS and retained in-frame rearrangements with V and J assigned. These tables miss some clones; where compared with another copy, unresolved V genes account for less than half of the shortfall, and the remainder is unexplained. D and trimming were read from the DNA, whereas the V and J calls and clone size are those reported in that table. The sample contains around 100,000 clones, about nine tenths of them found a single time. The ten largest account for roughly 5.2% of the sample.

One collaborating source in Seattle enrolled patients during active infection and followed them longitudinally through the course of disease. Whole blood was collected in K2EDTA tubes by collaborating institutions according to the institutions' own protocols. For TCRbeta analysis, collaborator samples were shipped as frozen whole blood, as isolated PBMCs, or as DNA extracted from either sample type. The germline ends are 17 bases apart after V is trimmed by 2 bases and J by 10 bases. The CDR3 covers 14 residues, taking in both the cysteine and the phenylalanine. The read is trimmed to its CDR3 DNA, 42 bases read in frame from base 1. CDR1 and CDR2, looked up from the germline V gene, are MNHEY and SVGEGT.

The chain links TRBV6-2 or TRBV6-3 with TRBJ2-5, with TRBD2 perhaps the D gene, on 5 matching bases. Specimen: peripheral blood. This TCR derives from a woman between 45 and 65 years old with COVID-19, enrolled during active disease. In nucleotide form, the sequence is TGTGCCAGCAGTTACGACGGACTCTTTGAGGACCAGTACTTC. The encoded protein is CASSYDGLFEDQYF.